These 26 T cell receptor beta chains were sequenced from one sample in a study of cytomegalovirus exposure and HLA in healthy donors. The PCR employed 60 Vbeta primers together with 13 Jbeta primers. Generated by immunoSEQ multiplex PCR, the TCRdb table keeps only in-frame clones and is missing some. This sample has about 140,000 clones, with roughly 87% found just once. The material sequenced was PBMCs. Every receptor here comes from a woman between 40 and 50 years old in good health and CMV-seronegative.

This sequence joins TRBV28 and TRBJ1-3, with D hard to call. The ends were cut back, 7 bases at V and 3 bases at J, with 16 bases in the middle. The CDR3 consists of 15 residues. Germline CDR1 is MDHEN and CDR2 is SYDVKM. The CDR3 is CASTEPRGDGNTIYF. The DNA of the CDR3 is TGTGCCAGCACAGAACCCCGGGGAGATGGAAACACCATATATTTT.

The rearrangement uses TRBV7-6 and TRBJ2-5; 10 bases match TRBD2. The CDR3 is 16 amino acids. The ends lost 4 bases at V and 4 bases at J; junction bases unmatched: 9. The V gene's germline CDR1 is SGHVS and CDR2 FNYEAQ. The CDR3 nucleotides are TGTGCCAGCAGCTCCCAGCGGGAGGGCCAGTTAGAGACCCAGTACTTC. This translates into CASSSQREGQLETQYF.

This rearrangement joins TRBV11-2 to TRBJ2-7; tentative D call: TRBD2 (6 bases). This CDR3 spans 15 amino acids. Trimming took off 0 bases at V and 6 bases at J, with 15 bases between the two ends. Germline CDR1 is SGHAT and CDR2 is FQNNGV. CDR3 sequence reads: CASSLDSPGVGEQYF. DNA for the CDR3: TGTGCCAGCAGCTTAGACTCCCCGGGGGTAGGCGAGCAGTACTTC.

This chain uses TRBV7-2 with TRBJ1-3; 8 bases align to TRBD1. The CDR3 is 17 residues long. Germline-derived CDR1 and CDR2 are SGHTA and FQGNSA. The J segment lost 10 bases and the V segment lost 4 bases, leaving 18 bases of the junction unmatched. CDR3: CASSSRAGTGPVGTIYF. The CDR3, as DNA: TGTGCCAGCAGCTCCCGGGCCGGGACAGGACCCGTTGGAACCATATATTTT.

V gene TRBV11-3 combines with J gene TRBJ2-5, with 10 bases that match TRBD1. Trimming removed 11 bases from V and 3 bases from J; junction bases left unmatched: 3. This CDR3 is built from 12 residues. Germline V gene sequence: CDR1 SGHNT, CDR2 YENEEA. The DNA for the CDR3 is TGTGCCGCCGGGACAGGGGAAGAGACCCAGTACTTC. Translating it yields CAAGTGEETQYF.

The chain carries TRBV4-3 and TRBJ1-5, with 7 bases aligning to TRBD1. Trimming removed 0 bases from V and 1 base from J; junction bases left unmatched: 9. CDR3 size: 18 residues. The germline V gene encodes CDR1 LGHNA and CDR2 YSLEER. DNA for the CDR3: TGCGCCAGCAGCCAAGACCCCTTTAAACAGGGGAGCAATCAGCCCCAGCATTTT. As protein: CASSQDPFKQGSNQPQHF.

The chain couples TRBV30 to TRBJ1-3; tentatively, D is TRBD1 (6 bases). Trimming left V 5 bases short and J 2 bases short, with 19 bases between. This CDR3 has 16 residues. Germline assignment: CDR1 GTSNPN and CDR2 SVGIG (reference sequence). The DNA for the CDR3 is TGTGCCTGGTCCTTTCTGGGGGCAGGGACTGGAAACACCATATATTTT. This sequence encodes CAWSFLGAGTGNTIYF.

The CDR3 DNA sequence: TGTGCCAGCAGCTTAGGTGCCTTAGGCACAGATACGCAGTATTTT. Its translation is CASSLGALGTDTQYF. The chain uses TRBV7-2 and TRBJ2-3; D is ambiguous. In germline, CDR1 is SGHTA, CDR2 FQGNSA. V lost 1 base to trimming and J lost 1 base, with 9 bases between them. CDR3 size: 15 residues.

Written as DNA, the CDR3 is TGTGCCTACACACAGAGCCGATTCACAGATACGCAGTATTTT. It specifies CAYTQSRFTDTQYF. The chain uses TRBV30 and TRBJ2-3; D is ambiguous. This CDR3 is built from 14 residues. CDR1 and CDR2 (germline): GTSNPN, SVGIG (reference sequence). Trimming took 7 bases from V and 2 from J, leaving 16 bases between them.

This clone appeared once. The chain joins TRBV19 to TRBJ1-3; D is perhaps TRBD1 (5 bases). This CDR3 has 15 amino acids. Germline CDR1 is LNHDA and CDR2 is SQIVND (reference sequence). The ends were cut back, 1 base at V and 2 bases at J, with 9 bases in the middle. CDR3 DNA: TGTGCCAGTAGTATAGGGGGCATGGCTGGAAACACCATATATTTT. This sequence encodes CASSIGGMAGNTIYF.

The chain joins TRBV28 to TRBJ2-7, with TRBD2 matching over 9 bases. V shed 6 bases and J 0 bases; nucleotides not matched to a gene: 6. This CDR3 spans 15 amino acids. The germline CDR1 and CDR2 sequences are MDHEN and SYDVKM. The CDR3 bases are TGTGCCAGCAGGGACCATAGCGGGAGCTCCTACGAGCAGTACTTC. It translates to CASRDHSGSSYEQYF.

The V call is TRBV7-6, the J call TRBJ2-1, with 7 bases that match TRBD2. CDR1 and CDR2 from the germline V gene are SGHVS and FNYEAQ. V was pared by 5 bases and J by 10 bases, with 20 bases of the junction left unmatched. This CDR3 contains 17 residues. The CDR3 loop is CASSVNEWRTRSIEQFF. The CDR3 DNA reads as TGTGCCAGCAGCGTCAATGAGTGGAGGACTAGATCAATCGAGCAGTTCTTC.

The chain couples TRBV2 to TRBJ2-3; the D gene is possibly TRBD2 (6 bases). V dropped 0 bases and J dropped 0 bases, with 16 bases sitting between them. Germline V lookup: CDR1 SNHLY, CDR2 FYNNEI. There are 18 residues in the CDR3. The CDR3: CASSEALVGGLSTDTQYF. The DNA of the CDR3 is TGTGCCAGCAGTGAAGCGCTGGTGGGAGGATTAAGCACAGATACGCAGTATTTT.

This clone was counted a single time. This chain joins TRBV2 and TRBJ2-1; 8 bases align to TRBD1. The CDR3 spans 16 residues. Unmatched junction bases numbered 10, after V lost 5 bases and J lost 4 bases. CDR1 is SNHLY and CDR2 is FYNNEI in the germline V gene. CDR3 nucleotide sequence: TGTGCCAGCAGTCCTCAATACGGGACAGGTTACAATGAGCAGTTCTTC. Protein sequence: CASSPQYGTGYNEQFF.

This clone was seen only once. The genes are TRBV6-6 and TRBJ1-5; no clear D. Germline assignment: CDR1 MNHNY and CDR2 SVGAGI (reference sequence). The ends were cut back, 2 bases at V and 10 bases at J, with 9 bases in the middle. The CDR3 has 12 residues. The CDR3 coding sequence is TGTGCCAGCAGTTACAGAGAGGGACCCCAGCATTTT. Translated: CASSYREGPQHF.

The chain's CDR3 is CASSLFPGQGAAYEQYF. CDR3 DNA sequence: TGCGCCAGCAGCTTGTTTCCCGGACAGGGGGCGGCTTACGAGCAGTACTTC. V gene TRBV5-1 combines with J gene TRBJ2-7; 11 nucleotides match TRBD1. Germline CDR1 and CDR2: SGHRS and YFSETQ. J gave up 4 bases and V 1 base, and 10 bases lay outside the gene matches. CDR3 length equals 17 residues.

This clone was detected once. V and J are TRBV7-9 and TRBJ2-1, with TRBD2 as a possible D gene (6 bases). CDR3 length: 13 amino acids. Germline CDR1 SEHNR, CDR2 FQNEAQ (reference sequence). V lost 1 base and J lost 7, with 8 bases in between. CDR3 sequence: CASSLGAGNEQFF. The CDR3 DNA reads as TGTGCCAGCAGCTTAGGGGCGGGAAATGAGCAGTTCTTC.

This clone was picked up one time. The chain couples TRBV7-6 to TRBJ2-7; 11 bases line up with TRBD1. V shed 5 bases and J 0 bases; nucleotides not matched to a gene: 9. Germline values: CDR1 SGHVS, CDR2 FNYEAQ. This CDR3 is 17 amino acids long. CDR3 loop: CASSPQPGTGGSYEQYF. The CDR3 nucleotides read TGTGCCAGCAGCCCACAGCCCGGGACAGGGGGCTCCTACGAGCAGTACTTC.

This chain uses TRBV4-2 with TRBJ2-3; D remains unclear. Germline V lookup: CDR1 LGHNA, CDR2 YNFKEQ. The CDR3 is 15 amino acids. The germline V and J ends were trimmed by 3 bases and 4 bases, with 14 bases remaining between them. CDR3 in DNA: TGTGCCAGCAGCCAGGGTGGCCAGCGTCCAGATACGCAGTATTTT. It encodes CASSQGGQRPDTQYF.

The rearrangement joins TRBV19 to TRBJ1-1; 7 nucleotides align to TRBD1. This CDR3 spans 14 amino acids. With V trimmed by 4 bases and J by 5 bases, 7 bases remained unmatched. The germline gives CDR1 LNHDA, CDR2 SQIVND (reference sequence). DNA of the CDR3: TGTGCCAGTAGTAACAGGGGATTTCGGACTGAAGCTTTCTTT. Encoded protein: CASSNRGFRTEAFF.

This chain joins TRBV5-1 and TRBJ2-7; 9 bases are shared with TRBD2. The V gene end was trimmed by 0 bases and the J gene end by 2 bases; junction bases not matched to a gene: 6. Germline V CDR1 and CDR2: SGHRS, YFSETQ. The CDR3 covers 16 residues. CDR3 in amino acids: CASSLVPSGTTYEQYF. The CDR3 region has the DNA TGCGCCAGCAGCTTGGTTCCTAGCGGGACTACCTACGAGCAGTACTTC.

V usage is TRBV11-3 and J usage is TRBJ1-6; maybe TRBD1 (5 bases). V dropped 3 bases and J dropped 6 bases, with 9 bases sitting between them. This CDR3 has 14 amino acids. Germline values: CDR1 SGHNT, CDR2 YENEEA. CDR3 bases: TGTGCCAGCAGCTTGCAGGGTTCTAATTCACCCCTCCACTTT. Translating it yields CASSLQGSNSPLHF.

This clone occurred a few times. The chain carries TRBV4-2 and TRBJ2-7, with D maybe TRBD1 (5 bases). The CDR3 has 12 amino acids. From germline, CDR1 is LGHNA and CDR2 YNFKEQ. Trimming cost V 7 bases and J 1 base, with 8 bases left between them. CDR3 sequence reads: CASTGQSYEQYF. The DNA of the CDR3 is TGTGCCAGCACTGGACAATCCTACGAGCAGTACTTC.

This chain uses TRBV5-1 with TRBJ2-2; possibly TRBD1 for D (6 bases). Germline-derived CDR1 and CDR2 are SGHRS and YFSETQ. Between the trimmed V and J ends, which lost 6 bases and 3 bases, there was a span of 15 bases. The CDR3 consists of 15 residues. The DNA of the CDR3 is TGCGCCAGCACTTCGAATCCAGGGGACACCGGGGAGCTGTTTTTT. Translation gives CASTSNPGDTGELFF.

This chain links TRBV6-5 with TRBJ2-7, with TRBD2 matching 14 bases. V trimming: 4 bases; J trimming: 4 bases; junction bases outside the gene matches: 3. There are 15 residues in the CDR3. The germline CDR1 and CDR2 sequences are MNHEY and SVGAGI. The CDR3 sequence is CASSWGTSGSYEQYF. CDR3 in DNA: TGTGCCAGCAGTTGGGGGACTAGCGGGAGTTACGAGCAGTACTTC.

CDR3 nucleotide sequence: TGTGCCAGCAAGAAACTAGTGGAAGTGGAGACCCAGTACTTC. Translation: CASKKLVEVETQYF. The J gene is TRBJ2-5, the V gene TRBV27; TRBD2 might be the D (5 bases). The CDR3 extends over 14 amino acids. Germline CDR1 and CDR2: MNHEY and SMNVEV (reference sequence). V was cut by 7 bases and J by 5 bases, with 17 bases left in between.